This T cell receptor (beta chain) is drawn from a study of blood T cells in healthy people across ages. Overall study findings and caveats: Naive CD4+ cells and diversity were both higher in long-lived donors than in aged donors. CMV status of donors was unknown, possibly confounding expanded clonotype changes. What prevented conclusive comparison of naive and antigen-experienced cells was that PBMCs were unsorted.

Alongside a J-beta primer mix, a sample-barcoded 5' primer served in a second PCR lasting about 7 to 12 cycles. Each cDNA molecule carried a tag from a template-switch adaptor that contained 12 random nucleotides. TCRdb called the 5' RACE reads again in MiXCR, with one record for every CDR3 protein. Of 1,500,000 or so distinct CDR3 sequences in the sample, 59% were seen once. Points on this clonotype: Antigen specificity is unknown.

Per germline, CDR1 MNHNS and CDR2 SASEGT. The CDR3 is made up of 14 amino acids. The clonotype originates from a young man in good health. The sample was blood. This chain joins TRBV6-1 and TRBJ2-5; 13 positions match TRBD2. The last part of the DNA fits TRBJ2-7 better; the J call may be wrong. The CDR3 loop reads CASRGTSGNPEQYF. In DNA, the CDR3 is TGTGCCAGTCGTGGGACTAGCGGGAATCCCGAGCAGTACTTC.